The 5 T cell receptor beta chains presented below share a single source sample, sequenced in a study of blood T cells in healthy people across ages. Through a sample-barcoded 5' primer and a J-beta primer mix, a second PCR was run for roughly 7 to 11 cycles. One entry per CDR3 protein, called by TCRdb with MiXCR from the 5' RACE reads. The data show approximately 1,700,000 distinct CDR3 sequences, 35% to 50% seen once. Sequenced sample: blood. The receptors originated from a human donor in good health.

This clonotype has a handful of counts. J is TRBJ2-6 and V is TRBV20-1; D is uncertain. The length of the CDR3 is 14 residues. V lost 6 bases, J lost 6 bases, and 15 bases lay in between. Germline V lookup: CDR1 DFQATT, CDR2 SNEGSKA (reference sequence). Written as DNA, the CDR3 is TGCAGTGCGGTTCGGTCCCCGCTGGCCAACGTCCTGACTTTC. Protein product: CSAVRSPLANVLTF.

The chain employs TRBV27 and TRBJ2-7; 12 bases align to TRBD1. The CDR3 is 15 amino acids. V shed 6 bases, J shed 7 bases, and the junction held 10 bases outside the gene matches. Germline CDR1 and CDR2: MNHEY and SMNVEV (reference sequence). This CDR3 reads CASRTSGQGAREQYF. The CDR3 coding sequence is TGTGCCAGCAGGACCTCGGGACAGGGGGCGCGGGAGCAGTACTTC.

In this sample, this clonotype turned up many times. The chain joins TRBV7-2 to TRBJ2-5; no firm D call. Per germline, CDR1 SGHTA and CDR2 FQGNSA. This CDR3 is built from 14 residues. The V end lost 1 base, the J end lost 5 bases, and 11 bases lay between the germline ends. CDR3 amino acids: CASSLDWGTETQYF. CDR3 DNA: TGTGCCAGCAGCTTAGACTGGGGAACGGAGACCCAGTACTTC.

In this sample, this clonotype turned up a few times. The chain recombines TRBV20-1 with TRBJ1-4; 8 bases fit TRBD1. The V gene's germline CDR1 is DFQATT and CDR2 SNEGSKA (reference sequence). The CDR3 is made up of 16 amino acids. Trimming at V came to 2 bases and at J to 4 bases, leaving 9 bases not matched to a gene. The CDR3 region has the DNA TGCAGTGCTAGACCCCGGACAGGGAAGATTAATGAAAAACTGTTTTTT. Its protein is CSARPRTGKINEKLFF.

The chain uses TRBV20-1 and TRBJ1-2; the D gene is possibly TRBD1 (5 bases). Germline V gene data show CDR1 as DFQATT and CDR2 as SNEGSKA (reference sequence). V was pared by 0 bases and J by 4 bases, with 12 bases between. The CDR3 contains 14 residues. The CDR3 nucleotides are TGCAGTGCTAGAGACGGGGGACTATCCTATGGCTACACCTTC. As protein: CSARDGGLSYGYTF.